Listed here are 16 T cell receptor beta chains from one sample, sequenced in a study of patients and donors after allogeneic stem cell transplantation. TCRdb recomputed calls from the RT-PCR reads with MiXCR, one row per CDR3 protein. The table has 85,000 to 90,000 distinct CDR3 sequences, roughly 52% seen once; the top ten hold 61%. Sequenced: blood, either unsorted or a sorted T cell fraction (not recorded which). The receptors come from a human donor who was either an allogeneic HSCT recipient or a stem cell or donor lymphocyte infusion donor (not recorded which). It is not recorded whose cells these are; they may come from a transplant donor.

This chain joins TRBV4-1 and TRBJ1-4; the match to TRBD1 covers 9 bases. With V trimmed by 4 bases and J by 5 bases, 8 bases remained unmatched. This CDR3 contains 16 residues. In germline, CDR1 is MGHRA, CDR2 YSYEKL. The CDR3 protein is CASSRGDRAMNEKLFF. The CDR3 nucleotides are TGCGCCAGCAGCCGAGGGGACAGGGCTATGAATGAAAAACTGTTTTTT.

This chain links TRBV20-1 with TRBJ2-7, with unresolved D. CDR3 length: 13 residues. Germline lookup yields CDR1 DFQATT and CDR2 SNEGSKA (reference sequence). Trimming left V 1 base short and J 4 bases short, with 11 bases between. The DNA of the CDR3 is TGCAGTGCTAGAGCGTGGGAAAGGTACGAGCAGTACTTC. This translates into CSARAWERYEQYF.

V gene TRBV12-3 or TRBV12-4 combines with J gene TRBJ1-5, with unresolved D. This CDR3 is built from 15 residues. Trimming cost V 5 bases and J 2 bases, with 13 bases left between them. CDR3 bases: TGTGCCAGCAGTCCCCGTGGGTGGCGCAATCAGCCCCAGCATTTT. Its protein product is CASSPRGWRNQPQHF.

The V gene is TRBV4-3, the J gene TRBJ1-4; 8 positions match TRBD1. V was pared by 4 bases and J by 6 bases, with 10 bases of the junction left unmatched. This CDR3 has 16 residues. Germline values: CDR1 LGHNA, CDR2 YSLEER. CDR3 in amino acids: CASSPLGAGGHEKLFF. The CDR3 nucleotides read TGCGCCAGCAGCCCCCTCGGGGCAGGGGGCCATGAAAAACTGTTTTTT.

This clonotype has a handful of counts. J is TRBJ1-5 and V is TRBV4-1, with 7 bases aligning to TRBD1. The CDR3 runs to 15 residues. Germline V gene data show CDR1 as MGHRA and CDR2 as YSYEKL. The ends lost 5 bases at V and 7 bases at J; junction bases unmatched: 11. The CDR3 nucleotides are TGCGCCAGCAGCGCAGACGGCAGGGGGGCGCAGCCCCAGCATTTT. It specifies CASSADGRGAQPQHF.

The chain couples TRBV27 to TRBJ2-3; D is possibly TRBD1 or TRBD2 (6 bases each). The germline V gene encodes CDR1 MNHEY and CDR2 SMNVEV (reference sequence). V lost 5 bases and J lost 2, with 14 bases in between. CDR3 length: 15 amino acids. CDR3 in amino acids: CASSPFAGHTDTQYF. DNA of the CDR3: TGTGCCAGCAGTCCCTTCGCGGGACACACAGATACGCAGTATTTT.

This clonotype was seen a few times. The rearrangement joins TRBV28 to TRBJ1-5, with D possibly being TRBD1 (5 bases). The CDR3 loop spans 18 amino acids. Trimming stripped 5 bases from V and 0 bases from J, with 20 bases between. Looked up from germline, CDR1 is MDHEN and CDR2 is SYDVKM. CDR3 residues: CASSAPATARYSNQPQHF. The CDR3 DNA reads TGTGCCAGCAGTGCCCCCGCGACAGCGAGATATAGCAATCAGCCCCAGCATTTT.

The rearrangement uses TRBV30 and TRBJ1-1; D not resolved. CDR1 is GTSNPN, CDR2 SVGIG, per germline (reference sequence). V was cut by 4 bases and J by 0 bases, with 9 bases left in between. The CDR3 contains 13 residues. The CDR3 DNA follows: TGTGCCTGGAATGCAGGCATGAACACTGAAGCTTTCTTT. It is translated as CAWNAGMNTEAFF.

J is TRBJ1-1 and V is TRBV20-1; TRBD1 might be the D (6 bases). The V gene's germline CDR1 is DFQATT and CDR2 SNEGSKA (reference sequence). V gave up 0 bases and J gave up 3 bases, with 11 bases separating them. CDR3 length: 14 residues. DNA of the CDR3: TGCAGTGCTAGAGATCGCGGACAGTACACTGAAGCTTTCTTT. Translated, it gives CSARDRGQYTEAFF.

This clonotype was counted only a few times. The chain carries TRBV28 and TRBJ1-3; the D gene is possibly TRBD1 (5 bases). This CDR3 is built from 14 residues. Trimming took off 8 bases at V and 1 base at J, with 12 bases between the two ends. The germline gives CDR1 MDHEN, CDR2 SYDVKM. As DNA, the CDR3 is TGTGCCAGCTCACGACGACAGTCTGGAAACACCATATATTTT. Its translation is CASSRRQSGNTIYF.

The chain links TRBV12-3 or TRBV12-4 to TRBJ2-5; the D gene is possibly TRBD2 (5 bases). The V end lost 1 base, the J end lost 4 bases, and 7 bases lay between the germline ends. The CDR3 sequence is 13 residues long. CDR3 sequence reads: CASSLVGGETQYF. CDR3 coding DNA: TGTGCCAGCAGTTTAGTAGGAGGAGAGACCCAGTACTTC.

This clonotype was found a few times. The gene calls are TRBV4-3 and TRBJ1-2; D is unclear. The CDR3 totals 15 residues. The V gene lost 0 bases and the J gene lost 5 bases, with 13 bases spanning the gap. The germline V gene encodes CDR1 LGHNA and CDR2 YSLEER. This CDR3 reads CASSQEFGRTYGYTF. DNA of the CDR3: TGCGCCAGCAGCCAAGAGTTTGGACGTACATATGGCTACACCTTC.

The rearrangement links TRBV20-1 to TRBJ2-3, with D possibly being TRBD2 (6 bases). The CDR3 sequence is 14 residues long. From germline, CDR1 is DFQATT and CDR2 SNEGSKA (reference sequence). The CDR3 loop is CSPALTSGADTQYF. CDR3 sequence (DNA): TGCAGCCCAGCCTTGACTAGTGGGGCAGATACGCAGTATTTT.

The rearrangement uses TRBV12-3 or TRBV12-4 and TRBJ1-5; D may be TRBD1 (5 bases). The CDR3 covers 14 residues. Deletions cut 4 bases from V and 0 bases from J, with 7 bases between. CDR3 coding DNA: TGTGCCAGCAGTTGGACAAATAGCAATCAGCCCCAGCATTTT. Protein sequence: CASSWTNSNQPQHF.

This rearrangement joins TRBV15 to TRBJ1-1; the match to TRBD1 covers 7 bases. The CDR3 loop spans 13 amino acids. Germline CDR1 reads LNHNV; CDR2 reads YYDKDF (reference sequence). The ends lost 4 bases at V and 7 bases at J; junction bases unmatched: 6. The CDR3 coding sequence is TGTGCCACCAGCAACTATGGGACAGTTGAAGCTTTCTTT. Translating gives CATSNYGTVEAFF.

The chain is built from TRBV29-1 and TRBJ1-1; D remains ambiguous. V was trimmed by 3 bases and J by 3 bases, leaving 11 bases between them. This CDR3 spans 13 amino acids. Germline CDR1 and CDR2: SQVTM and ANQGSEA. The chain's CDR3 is CSVDTGRHTEAFF. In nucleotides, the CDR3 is TGCAGCGTTGACACGGGGAGGCACACTGAAGCTTTCTTT.